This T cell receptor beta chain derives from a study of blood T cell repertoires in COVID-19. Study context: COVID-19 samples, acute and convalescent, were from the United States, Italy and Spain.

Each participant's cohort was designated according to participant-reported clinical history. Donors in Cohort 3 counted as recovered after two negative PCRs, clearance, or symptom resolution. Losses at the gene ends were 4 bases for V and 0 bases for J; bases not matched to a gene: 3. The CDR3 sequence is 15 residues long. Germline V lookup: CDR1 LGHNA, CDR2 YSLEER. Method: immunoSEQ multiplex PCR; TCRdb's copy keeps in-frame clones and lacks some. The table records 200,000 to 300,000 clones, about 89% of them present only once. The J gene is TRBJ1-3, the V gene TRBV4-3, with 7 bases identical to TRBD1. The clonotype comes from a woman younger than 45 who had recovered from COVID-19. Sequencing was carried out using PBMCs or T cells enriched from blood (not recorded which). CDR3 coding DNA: TGCGCCAGCAGCCGAGGGACAGACTCTGGAAACACCATATATTTT. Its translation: CASSRGTDSGNTIYF.